The clone carrying this TCR beta chain was observed once. Its specificity is unknown. Clones were read by immunoSEQ multiplex PCR, and TCRdb kept only the in-frame ones, dropping some. Of 200,000 to 250,000 clones in the sample, 80% to 90% were seen once. This record belongs to a study of cytomegalovirus exposure and HLA in healthy donors. Regarding the study as a whole: According to a subsequent analysis, TCR clusters identified in the first cohort showed a tendency to co-occur across the roughly 120 validation repertoires. The authors enumerated 164 TCR beta chains as linked to cytomegalovirus.

The donors were members of the validation cohort, which comprised approximately 120 subjects and was separate from the first cohort of 666 subjects. The V segment lost 7 bases and the J segment 6 bases; nucleotides outside the gene matches: 16. This CDR3 spans 17 amino acids. Germline CDR1 and CDR2: MNHEY and SMNVEV (reference sequence). The source is a woman in her late teens or twenties in good health and CMV-seropositive. This chain uses TRBV27 with TRBJ2-1; 9 nucleotides agree with TRBD2. The sample consisted of PBMCs. The CDR3 region is CASTLLTSGHSGNEQFF. CDR3 bases: TGTGCCAGCACTCTCCTGACTAGCGGCCACTCAGGCAATGAGCAGTTCTTC.